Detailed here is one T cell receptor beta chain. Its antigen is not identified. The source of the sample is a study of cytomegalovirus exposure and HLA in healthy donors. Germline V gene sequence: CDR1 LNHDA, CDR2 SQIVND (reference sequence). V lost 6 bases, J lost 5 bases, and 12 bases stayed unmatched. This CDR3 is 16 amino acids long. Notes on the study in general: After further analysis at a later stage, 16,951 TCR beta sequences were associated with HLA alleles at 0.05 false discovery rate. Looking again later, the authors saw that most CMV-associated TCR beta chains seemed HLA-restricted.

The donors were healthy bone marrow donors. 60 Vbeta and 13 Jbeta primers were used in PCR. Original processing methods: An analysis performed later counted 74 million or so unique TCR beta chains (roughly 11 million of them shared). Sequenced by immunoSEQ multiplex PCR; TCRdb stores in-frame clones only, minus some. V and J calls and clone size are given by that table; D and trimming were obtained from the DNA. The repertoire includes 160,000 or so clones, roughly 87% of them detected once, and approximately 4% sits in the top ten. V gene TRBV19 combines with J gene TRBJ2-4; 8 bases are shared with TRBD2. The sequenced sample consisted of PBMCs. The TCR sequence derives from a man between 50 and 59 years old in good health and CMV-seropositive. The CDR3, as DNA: TGTGCCAGTAGGACGGAGGGTAGCGGGAAGGAAAACATTCAGTACTTC. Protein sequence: CASRTEGSGKENIQYF.